The 30 T cell receptor beta chains given below trace back to one sample, sequenced in a study of blood T cell repertoires in COVID-19. This table comes from immunoSEQ multiplex PCR, and its TCRdb copy is limited to in-frame clones, with some not included. The sample includes tens of thousands of clones, approximately 86% seen only once; the top ten take 13% to 15%. Sample: peripheral blood. Source of these receptors: a human donor in a cohort sampled during active COVID-19.

The V gene is TRBV11-2, the J gene TRBJ2-5; TRBD1 agrees at 10 bases. This CDR3 has 15 amino acids. Trimming took 5 bases from V and 4 from J; bases not matched to a gene: 7. Germline V gene data show CDR1 as SGHAT and CDR2 as FQNNGV. CDR3 sequence (DNA): TGTGCCAGCAGCCCGCCGGGACAGGGGACAGAGACCCAGTACTTC. Its protein product is CASSPPGQGTETQYF.

The chain has TRBV3-1 (or the pseudogene TRBV3-2) and TRBJ2-5, with 12 bases matching TRBD2. The germline V gene has CDR1 LGHDT and CDR2 YNNKEL (reference sequence). V trimming: 1 base; J trimming: 5 bases; junction bases outside the gene matches: 11. The CDR3 contains 18 residues. The CDR3 sequence is CASSQVLGTSGQEETQYF. The CDR3, as DNA: TGTGCCAGCAGCCAAGTACTCGGGACTAGCGGGCAGGAGGAGACCCAGTACTTC.

The J gene is TRBJ2-7, the V gene TRBV30, with TRBD1 matching over 9 bases. Trimming at V came to 0 bases and at J to 4 bases, leaving 4 bases not matched to a gene. The CDR3 covers 14 residues. CDR1 is GTSNPN, CDR2 SVGIG, per germline (reference sequence). CDR3 residues: CAWSVGTGIYEQYF. Here the CDR3 DNA reads TGTGCCTGGAGTGTAGGGACAGGGATTTACGAGCAGTACTTC.

This clone was found once. J is TRBJ1-2 and V is TRBV29-1; no clear D gene. The CDR3 is 11 residues long. Trimming pared 3 bases from V and 7 bases from J, leaving 9 bases between. Germline V gives CDR1 SQVTM, CDR2 ANQGSEA. CDR3: CSVEVGRGYTF. DNA for the CDR3: TGCAGCGTTGAGGTCGGTCGTGGCTACACCTTC. Filled out from reference TRBV29-1 and TRBJ1-2, the complete variable domain reads SAVISQKPSRDICQRGTSLTIQCQVDSQVTMMFWYRQQPGQSLTLIATANQGSEATYESGFVIDKFPISRPNLTFSTLTVSNMSPEDSSIYLCSVEVGRGYTFGSGTRLTVV.

This clone was counted only a few times. The rearrangement uses TRBV30 and TRBJ2-3; D call uncertain. Trimming removed 1 base from V and 5 bases from J, with 4 bases in between. The CDR3 is made up of 11 amino acids. CDR1 and CDR2 from the germline V gene are GTSNPN and SVGIG (reference sequence). CDR3 protein: CAWSAGDTQYF. DNA for the CDR3: TGTGCCTGGAGTGCGGGAGATACGCAGTATTTT.

This chain links TRBV2 with TRBJ2-7, with 7 nucleotides matching TRBD1. The trim removed 3 bases at V and 3 bases at J, leaving 2 bases unmatched. This CDR3 is built from 13 residues. Germline V lookup: CDR1 SNHLY, CDR2 FYNNEI. The CDR3 loop reads CASSEYRGYEQYF. The CDR3 DNA reads TGTGCCAGCAGTGAGTACAGGGGCTACGAGCAGTACTTC.

The chain employs TRBV30 and TRBJ2-4; D possibly corresponds to TRBD1 (6 bases). V gave up 2 bases and J gave up 0 bases, with 26 bases separating them. The germline V gene encodes CDR1 GTSNPN and CDR2 SVGIG (reference sequence). The CDR3 sequence is 20 residues long. The CDR3: CAWSLRFGGEGPLAKNIQYF. The CDR3 region has the DNA TGTGCCTGGAGTTTACGTTTTGGGGGCGAGGGACCCTTAGCCAAAAACATTCAGTACTTC.

The chain carries TRBV6-6 and TRBJ1-5; D unresolved. The V end lost 4 bases, the J end lost 3 bases, and 10 bases lay between the germline ends. The CDR3 runs to 14 residues. Germline V lookup: CDR1 MNHNY, CDR2 SVGAGI (reference sequence). The CDR3 DNA reads as TGTGCCAGCAGTTTCCAGGCACCCAATCAGCCCCAGCATTTT. Translation gives CASSFQAPNQPQHF.

The CDR3 nucleotides are TGTGCCAGCTCACCCCCGAATCTATCGGGAGGCACTGAAGCTTTCTTT. It translates to CASSPPNLSGGTEAFF. V usage is TRBV18 and J usage is TRBJ1-1; D is uncertain. With 3 bases removed from V and 4 bases from J, the gap between germline ends came to 18 bases. Looked up from germline, CDR1 is KGHSH and CDR2 is LQKENI. The CDR3 is made up of 16 amino acids.

The chain is built from TRBV5-4 and TRBJ1-4; weak D call: TRBD1 (5 bases). CDR3 length: 17 residues. The V end was cut by 4 bases, the J end by 2 bases, with 18 bases between. The germline V gene has CDR1 SGHNT and CDR2 YYREEE (reference sequence). The CDR3 spells CASSPGSRGGTNEKLFF. CDR3 in DNA: TGTGCCAGCAGCCCAGGGTCGCGGGGTGGCACTAATGAAAAACTGTTTTTT.

This chain uses TRBV6-5 with TRBJ2-7; 7 bases line up with TRBD1. CDR1 is MNHEY and CDR2 is SVGAGI in the germline V gene. There are 15 residues in the CDR3. Trimming cost V 5 bases and J 6 bases; bases outside gene matches: 13. The CDR3, as DNA: TGTGCCAGCAGTCCCACTAGGACAGGTCTGAGCGAGCAGTACTTC. As protein: CASSPTRTGLSEQYF.

This clone was observed a single time. The gene calls are TRBV24-1 and TRBJ2-7; D possibly corresponds to TRBD1 (6 bases). There are 13 residues in the CDR3. Trimming shortened V by 7 bases and J by 1 base, and 10 bases separated the two germline ends. From germline, CDR1 is KGHDR and CDR2 SFDVKD. The CDR3 spells CATRPTGSYEQYF. The CDR3 DNA reads as TGTGCCACCAGACCTACAGGGTCCTACGAGCAGTACTTC.

The V and J genes are TRBV5-5 and TRBJ2-7; TRBD1 is a possible D gene (5 bases). V was pared by 1 base and J by 2 bases, with 13 bases between. Germline-derived CDR1 and CDR2 are SGHKS and YYEKEE (reference sequence). The CDR3 has 15 residues. The chain's CDR3 is CASSLLLGRAYEQYF. The CDR3 DNA is TGTGCCAGCAGCTTGTTATTGGGCAGGGCCTACGAGCAGTACTTC. Complete variable domain (other parts from reference TRBV5-5 and TRBJ2-7): DAGVTQSPTHLIKTRGQQVTLRCSPISGHKSVSWYQQVLGQGPQFIFQYYEKEERGRGNFPDRFSARQFPNYSSELNVNALLLGDSALYLCASSLLLGRAYEQYFGPGTRLTVT.

The CDR3 sequence is CASSANRVGGYTF. CDR3 sequence (DNA): TGTGCCAGCAGCGCGAACAGGGTTGGTGGCTACACCTTC. This chain joins TRBV9 and TRBJ1-2; TRBD1 might be the D (6 bases). The CDR3 length is 13 residues. CDR1 SGDLS and CDR2 YYNGEE come from the germline V gene. The ends were cut back, 3 bases at V and 7 bases at J, with 13 bases in the middle.

V is TRBV11-2 and J is TRBJ1-4; 8 bases are a match to TRBD1. The V gene's germline CDR1 is SGHAT and CDR2 FQNNGV. This CDR3 region has 15 residues. Unmatched junction bases numbered 9, after V lost 5 bases and J lost 7 bases. This CDR3 is CASSAKDREAEKLFF. CDR3 sequence (DNA): TGTGCCAGCAGCGCCAAGGACAGGGAAGCTGAAAAACTGTTTTTT.

This chain connects TRBV6-5 to TRBJ1-6; D perhaps matches TRBD1 (5 bases). Germline assignment: CDR1 MNHEY and CDR2 SVGAGI. There are 14 residues in the CDR3. V lost 8 bases and J lost 5, with 13 bases in between. The CDR3 protein is CASGRTRDNSPLHF. For the CDR3, the DNA is TGTGCCAGCGGCCGGACAAGGGATAATTCACCCCTCCACTTT.

The rearrangement links TRBV11-3 to TRBJ1-1, with D tentatively TRBD1 (5 bases). Trimming took 1 base from V and 6 from J, leaving 9 bases between them. The CDR3 runs 13 residues. Germline lookup yields CDR1 SGHNT and CDR2 YENEEA. The CDR3 is CASSLGGSAEAFF. CDR3 sequence (DNA): TGTGCCAGCAGCTTAGGGGGCTCCGCTGAAGCTTTCTTT. Drawing the rest from reference TRBV11-3 and TRBJ1-1, the complete variable domain is EAGVVQSPRYKIIEKKQPVAFWCNPISGHNTLYWYLQNLGQGPELLIRYENEEAVDDSQLPKDRFSAERLKGVDSTLKIQPAELGDSAVYLCASSLGGSAEAFFGQGTRLTVV.

The genes are TRBV9 and TRBJ2-1; the D gene is possibly TRBD2 (5 bases). The CDR3 extends over 14 amino acids. CDR1 SGDLS and CDR2 YYNGEE come from the germline V gene. Between the trimmed V and J ends, which lost 4 bases and 5 bases, there was a span of 13 bases. The CDR3: CASSLQGGNNEQFF. CDR3 coding DNA: TGTGCCAGCAGCCTGCAAGGAGGAAACAATGAGCAGTTCTTC.

This sequence joins TRBV6-5 and TRBJ1-5, with D uncertain. V lost 6 bases and J lost 5, with 14 bases in between. Germline V lookup: CDR1 MNHEY, CDR2 SVGAGI. The CDR3 spans 14 residues. The CDR3 DNA reads as TGTGCCAGCAGGAAGGACTTCCCCTATCAGCCCCAGCATTTT. It is translated as CASRKDFPYQPQHF.

This clone appeared a few times. The chain has TRBV18 and TRBJ2-1; D is unclear. V was clipped by 0 bases and J by 0 bases, with 6 bases between them. CDR3 size: 15 residues. The V gene's germline CDR1 is KGHSH and CDR2 LQKENI. CDR3 coding DNA: TGTGCCAGCTCACCACCGATGAGCTCCTACAATGAGCAGTTCTTC. It encodes CASSPPMSSYNEQFF.

The chain uses TRBV18 and TRBJ1-2; 7 bases align to TRBD1. In germline, CDR1 is KGHSH, CDR2 LQKENI. V shed 5 bases and J 4 bases; nucleotides not matched to a gene: 4. The CDR3 length is 13 residues. This chain's CDR3 is CASSTGQAYGYTF. The DNA for the CDR3 is TGTGCCAGCTCAACAGGACAGGCCTATGGCTACACCTTC.

This clone was counted a few times. This rearrangement joins TRBV24-1 to TRBJ2-2, with 9 bases aligning to TRBD2. The V and J ends lost 0 bases and 6 bases, in that order; junction bases with no gene match: 7. The CDR3 loop spans 17 amino acids. Germline V gene sequence: CDR1 KGHDR, CDR2 SFDVKD. The DNA of the CDR3 is TGTGCCACCAGTGATTTGGGGCTAGCGGGAATGGCCGGGGAGCTGTTTTTT. Protein: CATSDLGLAGMAGELFF.

The J gene is TRBJ2-7, the V gene TRBV9; 8 positions match TRBD2. The germline V gene has CDR1 SGDLS and CDR2 YYNGEE. CDR3 length equals 16 residues. The ends lost 4 bases at V and 1 base at J; junction bases unmatched: 10. The CDR3 spells CASSPHPGLGSYEQYF. CDR3 in DNA: TGTGCCAGCAGCCCTCACCCGGGACTAGGATCCTACGAGCAGTACTTC.

The V call is TRBV7-9, the J call TRBJ2-2, with 9 bases fitting TRBD2. This CDR3 has 15 residues. CDR1 is SEHNR and CDR2 is FQNEAQ in the germline V gene (reference sequence). Germline trimming cut 0 bases from V and 9 bases from J; bases unmatched to any gene: 5. Here the CDR3 DNA reads TGTGCCAGCAGCTTAGCGGGTAGCGGGGGCCGGGAGCTGTTTTTT. This sequence encodes CASSLAGSGGRELFF. Complete variable domain (other parts from reference TRBV7-9 and TRBJ2-2): DTGVSQNPRHKITKRGQNVTFRCDPISEHNRLYWYRQTLGQGPEFLTYFQNEAQLEKSRLLSDRFSAERPKGSFSTLEIQRTEQGDSAMYLCASSLAGSGGRELFFGEGSRLTVL.

CDR3 sequence reads: CASGSGDSTDTQYF. CDR3 nucleotides: TGTGCCAGCGGTTCCGGGGATAGCACAGATACGCAGTATTTT. The rearrangement uses TRBV6-6 and TRBJ2-3, with D perhaps TRBD2 (5 bases). This CDR3 is built from 14 residues. Germline CDR1 and CDR2: MNHNY and SVGAGI (reference sequence). V was cut by 8 bases and J by 0 bases, with 12 bases left in between.

The count of this clone is one. V and J are TRBV2 and TRBJ1-2; 9 bases are a match to TRBD1. Germline CDR1 SNHLY, CDR2 FYNNEI. The CDR3 is made up of 15 amino acids. Trimming at V came to 3 bases and at J to 4 bases, leaving 6 bases not matched to a gene. The CDR3 DNA sequence: TGTGCCAGCAGTGAGGACCACAGGGGGCCCTATGGCTACACCTTC. It yields the protein CASSEDHRGPYGYTF.

V gene TRBV6-2 or TRBV6-3 combines with J gene TRBJ2-5; 7 bases fit TRBD1. Germline V gene lookup returns CDR1 MNHEY and CDR2 SVGEGT. The junction had 8 bases not matched to a gene; V was cut back by 6 bases and J by 4 bases. There are 14 residues in the CDR3. The CDR3 spells CASSSQGKRETQYF. Here the CDR3 DNA reads TGTGCCAGCAGCTCACAGGGGAAGAGAGAGACCCAGTACTTC.

J is TRBJ2-2 and V is TRBV6-6, with TRBD2 matching 7 bases. This CDR3 has 15 amino acids. Germline V gene data show CDR1 as MNHNY and CDR2 as SVGAGI (reference sequence). V trimming: 2 bases; J trimming: 4 bases; junction bases outside the gene matches: 4. As DNA, the CDR3 is TGTGCCAGCAGTTACCCGGGAGGAAGCACCGGGGAGCTGTTTTTT. Residues: CASSYPGGSTGELFF.

The gene calls are TRBV5-1 and TRBJ2-1; TRBD2 matches 13 bases. Germline V gene data show CDR1 as SGHRS and CDR2 as YFSETQ. The junction had 6 bases not matched to a gene; V was cut back by 3 bases and J by 6 bases. The CDR3 consists of 16 residues. CDR3 sequence: CASSSQTSGRFNEQFF. The CDR3 coding sequence is TGCGCCAGCAGCTCGCAGACTAGCGGGAGGTTCAATGAGCAGTTCTTC.

As to this clone: One end of the junction varies from germline; a read error may be responsible. This chain joins TRBV6-5 and TRBJ2-3; TRBD2 might be the D (5 bases). The germline V gene has CDR1 MNHEY and CDR2 SVGAGI. This CDR3 has 15 residues. The CDR3 sequence: CATSWRTPKGDTQYF. CDR3 coding DNA: TGTGCCACCAGTTGGAGGACTCCCAAGGGAGATACGCAGTATTTT.